This T cell receptor (beta chain) was observed in a study of CD8 T cells in Susac syndrome. The CDR3 spans 13 residues. The germline V gene has CDR1 MDHEN and CDR2 SYDVKM. Trimming stripped 2 bases from V and 3 bases from J, with 7 bases between. The RNA, 0.5 to 1 ug, was put through reverse transcription using random hexamers. Each CDR3 protein gets one entry after TCRdb re-called the immunoSEQ multiplex PCR reads with MiXCR. The sample lists 120,000 or so distinct CDR3 sequences; around 92% were seen once. The multiple sclerosis controls comprised treatment-naive patients whose relapsing-remitting disease was stable or active.

The sequenced material came from CD4+ T cells from PBMCs. The chain combines TRBV28 with TRBJ1-2; D might be TRBD1 (5 bases). The clonotype was recovered from a human donor with multiple sclerosis. The CDR3 DNA is TGTGCCAGCAGTTTAGGGGCTGACTATGGCTACACCTTC. Translated: CASSLGADYGYTF.